In this sample, the clone carrying this TCR beta chain turned up many times. Genomic DNA provided the template from which TCR beta VDJ and CDR3 profiles were obtained. One entry per CDR3 protein results from TCRdb running MiXCR on the reads. The repertoire holds some 240,000 distinct CDR3 sequences, with 30% to 40% as singletons. This sample is drawn from a study of CD8+CD57+ T cells in acquired aplastic anemia. The V end was cut by 4 bases, the J end by 5 bases, with 13 bases between. This CDR3 has 13 residues. The V gene's germline CDR1 is SGHDT and CDR2 YYEEEE. This chain uses TRBV5-6 with TRBJ2-7; no clear D gene. The specimen was sorted CD4+, CD8+, or CD8+CD57+ T cells (not recorded which) from PBMCs. The receptor was derived from a human donor in good health, serving as a control. CDR3 in DNA: TGTGCCAGCAGCCTTGGCGGCCTCCACGAGCAGTACTTC. As protein: CASSLGGLHEQYF.